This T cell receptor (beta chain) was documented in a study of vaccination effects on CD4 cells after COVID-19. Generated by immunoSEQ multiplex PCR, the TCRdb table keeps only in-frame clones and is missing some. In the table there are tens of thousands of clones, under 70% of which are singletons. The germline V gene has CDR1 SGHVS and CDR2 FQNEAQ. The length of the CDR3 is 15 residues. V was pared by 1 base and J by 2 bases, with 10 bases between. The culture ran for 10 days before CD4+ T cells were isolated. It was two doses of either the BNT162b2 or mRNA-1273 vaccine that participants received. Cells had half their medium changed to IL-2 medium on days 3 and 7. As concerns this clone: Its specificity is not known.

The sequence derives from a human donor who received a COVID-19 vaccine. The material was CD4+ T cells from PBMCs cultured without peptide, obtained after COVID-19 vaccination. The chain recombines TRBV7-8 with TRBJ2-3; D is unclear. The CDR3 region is CASSLVGQTTDTQYF. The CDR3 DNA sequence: TGTGCCAGCAGCTTAGTTGGCCAAACCACAGATACGCAGTATTTT.